This T cell receptor beta chain stems from a study of human T cells and chemical hapten exposure. Study-level findings and limits: The presence of alopecia in the donors means their immune response may differ from healthy people's.

TCRdb re-called the RACE reads with MiXCR, one entry per CDR3 protein. The repertoire includes a few hundred thousand distinct CDR3 sequences, 4% to 5.5% of them detected once, and over 2% sits in the top ten. This clonotype was detected a few times. Its antigen is not identified. Time point indicated: patch test 1, 2 weeks after DPC sensitization. Treatment noted: therapeutic diphenylcyclopropenone sensitization with weekly scalp DPC. Trimming removed 3 bases from V and 5 bases from J; junction bases left unmatched: 1. The CDR3 spans 14 residues. In germline, CDR1 is SGDLS, CDR2 YYNGEE. The genes are TRBV9 and TRBJ2-1; TRBD2 aligns across 11 bases. This specimen consisted of whole blood, obtained in connection with sensitization to the hapten diphenylcyclopropenone (DPC). The sequence was collected from a woman between 45 and 65 years old with alopecia areata. Some clones in this sample may be carry-over from other donors' samples. CDR3 DNA sequence: TGTGCCAGCAGCGGGACTAGCGGGCACAATGAGCAGTTCTTC. Protein sequence: CASSGTSGHNEQFF.